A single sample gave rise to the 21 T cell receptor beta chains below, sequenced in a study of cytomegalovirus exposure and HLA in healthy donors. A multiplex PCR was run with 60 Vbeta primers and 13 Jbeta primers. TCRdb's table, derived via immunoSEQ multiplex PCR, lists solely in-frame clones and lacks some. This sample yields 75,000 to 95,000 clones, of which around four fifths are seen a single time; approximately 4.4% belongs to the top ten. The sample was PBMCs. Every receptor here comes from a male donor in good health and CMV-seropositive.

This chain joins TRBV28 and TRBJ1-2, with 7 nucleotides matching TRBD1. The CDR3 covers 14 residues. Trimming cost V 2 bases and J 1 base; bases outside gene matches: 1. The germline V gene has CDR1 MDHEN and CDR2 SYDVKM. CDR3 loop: CASSLPGGNYGYTF. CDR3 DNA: TGTGCCAGCAGTTTACCAGGGGGTAACTATGGCTACACCTTC.

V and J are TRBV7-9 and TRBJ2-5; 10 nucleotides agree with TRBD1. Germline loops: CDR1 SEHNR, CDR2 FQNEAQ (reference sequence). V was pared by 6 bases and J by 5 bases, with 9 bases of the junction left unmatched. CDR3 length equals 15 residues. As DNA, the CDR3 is TGTGCCAGCAGGCCGCCCGGGACAGGGGTGGAGACCCAGTACTTC. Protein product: CASRPPGTGVETQYF. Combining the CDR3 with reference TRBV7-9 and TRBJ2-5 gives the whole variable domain DTGVSQNPRHKITKRGQNVTFRCDPISEHNRLYWYRQTLGQGPEFLTYFQNEAQLEKSRLLSDRFSAERPKGSFSTLEIQRTEQGDSAMYLCASRPPGTGVETQYFGPGTRLLVL.

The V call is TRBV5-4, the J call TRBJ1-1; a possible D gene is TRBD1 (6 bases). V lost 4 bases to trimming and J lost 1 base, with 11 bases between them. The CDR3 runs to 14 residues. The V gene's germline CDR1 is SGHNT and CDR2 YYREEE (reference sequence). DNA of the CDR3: TGTGCCAGCAGCCCCAGGGGAAGGAACACTGAAGCTTTCTTT. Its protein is CASSPRGRNTEAFF.

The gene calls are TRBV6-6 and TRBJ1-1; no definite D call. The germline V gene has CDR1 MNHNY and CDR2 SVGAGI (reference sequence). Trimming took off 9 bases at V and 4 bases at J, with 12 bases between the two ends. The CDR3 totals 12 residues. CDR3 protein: CASAVASTEAFF. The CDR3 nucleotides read TGTGCCAGTGCCGTCGCGTCCACTGAAGCTTTCTTT.

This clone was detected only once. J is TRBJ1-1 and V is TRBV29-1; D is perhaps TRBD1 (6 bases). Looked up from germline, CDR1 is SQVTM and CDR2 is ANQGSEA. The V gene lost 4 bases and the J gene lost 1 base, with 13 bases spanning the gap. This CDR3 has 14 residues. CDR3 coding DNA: TGCAGCGTTGGGGGGCTCAACTCGAACACTGAAGCTTTCTTT. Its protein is CSVGGLNSNTEAFF.

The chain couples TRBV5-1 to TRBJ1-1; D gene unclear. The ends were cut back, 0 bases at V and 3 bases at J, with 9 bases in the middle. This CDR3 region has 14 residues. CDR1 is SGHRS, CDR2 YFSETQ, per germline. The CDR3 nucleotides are TGCGCCAGCAGCTTGGCGCTGAGGGACACTGAAGCTTTCTTT. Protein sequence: CASSLALRDTEAFF.

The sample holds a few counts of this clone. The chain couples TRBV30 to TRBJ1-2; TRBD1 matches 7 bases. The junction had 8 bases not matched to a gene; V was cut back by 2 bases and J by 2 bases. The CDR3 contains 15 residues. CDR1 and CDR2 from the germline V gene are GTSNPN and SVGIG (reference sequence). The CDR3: CAWSRDRVLNYGYTF. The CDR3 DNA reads TGTGCCTGGAGTCGGGACAGAGTACTCAACTATGGCTACACCTTC. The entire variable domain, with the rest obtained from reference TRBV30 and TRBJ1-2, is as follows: SQTIHQWPATLVQPVGSPLSLECTVEGTSNPNLYWYRQAAGRGLQLLFYSVGIGQISSEVPQNLSASRPQDRQFILSSKKLLLSDSGFYLCAWSRDRVLNYGYTFGSGTRLTVV.

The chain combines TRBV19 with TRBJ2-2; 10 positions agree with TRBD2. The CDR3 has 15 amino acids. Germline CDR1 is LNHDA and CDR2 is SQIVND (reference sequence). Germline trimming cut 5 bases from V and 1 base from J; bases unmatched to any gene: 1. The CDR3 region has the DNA TGTGCCAGTAGTCTAGCGGGGGTGAACACCGGGGAGCTGTTTTTT. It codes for CASSLAGVNTGELFF.

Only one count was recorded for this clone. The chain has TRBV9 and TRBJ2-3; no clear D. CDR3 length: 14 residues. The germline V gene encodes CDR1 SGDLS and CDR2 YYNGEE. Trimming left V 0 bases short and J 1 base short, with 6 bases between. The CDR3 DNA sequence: TGTGCCAGCAGCGTAGTGAGTGGCACAGATACGCAGTATTTT. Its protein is CASSVVSGTDTQYF. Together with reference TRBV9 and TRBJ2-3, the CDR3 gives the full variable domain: DSGVTQTPKHLITATGQRVTLRCSPRSGDLSVYWYQQSLDQGLQFLIQYYNGEERAKGNILERFSAQQFPDLHSELNLSSLELGDSALYFCASSVVSGTDTQYFGPGTRLTVL.

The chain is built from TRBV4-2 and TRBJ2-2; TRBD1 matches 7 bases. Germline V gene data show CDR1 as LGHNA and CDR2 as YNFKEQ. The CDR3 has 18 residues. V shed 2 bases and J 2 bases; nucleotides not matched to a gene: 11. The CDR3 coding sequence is TGTGCCAGCAGCCAAACCGGACAGGCGAGAACAAACACCGGGGAGCTGTTTTTT. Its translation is CASSQTGQARTNTGELFF.

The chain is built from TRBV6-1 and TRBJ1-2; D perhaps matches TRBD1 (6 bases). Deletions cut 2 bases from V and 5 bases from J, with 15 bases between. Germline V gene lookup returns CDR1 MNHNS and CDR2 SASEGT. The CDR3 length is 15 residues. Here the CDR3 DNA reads TGTGCCAGCAGTGAACCGGGGGGCTTGAGTTATGGCTACACCTTC. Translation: CASSEPGGLSYGYTF.

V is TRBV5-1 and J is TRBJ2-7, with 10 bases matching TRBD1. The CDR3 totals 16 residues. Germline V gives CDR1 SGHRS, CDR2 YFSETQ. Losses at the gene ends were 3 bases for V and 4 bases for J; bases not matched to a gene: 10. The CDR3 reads CASSSSSPGQGYEQYF. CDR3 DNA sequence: TGCGCCAGCAGCTCGAGTTCTCCGGGACAGGGGTACGAGCAGTACTTC.

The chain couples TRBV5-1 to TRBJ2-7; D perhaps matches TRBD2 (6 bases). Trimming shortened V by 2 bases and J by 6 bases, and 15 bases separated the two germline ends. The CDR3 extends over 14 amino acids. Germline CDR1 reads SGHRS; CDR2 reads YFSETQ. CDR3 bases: TGCGCCAGCAGCTTCAAAGGGACTCCGAGCGAGCAGTACTTC. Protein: CASSFKGTPSEQYF.

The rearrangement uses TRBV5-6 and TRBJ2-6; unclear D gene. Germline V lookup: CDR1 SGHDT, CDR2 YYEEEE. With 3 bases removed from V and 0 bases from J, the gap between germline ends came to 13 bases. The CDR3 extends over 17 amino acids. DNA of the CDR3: TGTGCCAGCAGCTGGGTGGGCACCCACTCTGGGGCCAACGTCCTGACTTTC. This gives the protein CASSWVGTHSGANVLTF.

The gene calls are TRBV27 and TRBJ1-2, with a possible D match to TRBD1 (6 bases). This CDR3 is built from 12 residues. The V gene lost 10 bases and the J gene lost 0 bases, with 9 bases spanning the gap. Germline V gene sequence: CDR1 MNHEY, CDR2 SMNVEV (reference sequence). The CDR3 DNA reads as TGTGCCACCAGGACAGCTAACTATGGCTACACCTTC. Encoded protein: CATRTANYGYTF.

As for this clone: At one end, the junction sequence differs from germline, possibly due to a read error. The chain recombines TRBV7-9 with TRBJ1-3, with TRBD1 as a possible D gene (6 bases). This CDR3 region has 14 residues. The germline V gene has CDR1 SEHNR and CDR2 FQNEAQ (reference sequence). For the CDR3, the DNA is TGTGACAGCAGCTCGCCAGGGGCTGGAAACACCATATATTTT. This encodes CDSSSPGAGNTIYF.

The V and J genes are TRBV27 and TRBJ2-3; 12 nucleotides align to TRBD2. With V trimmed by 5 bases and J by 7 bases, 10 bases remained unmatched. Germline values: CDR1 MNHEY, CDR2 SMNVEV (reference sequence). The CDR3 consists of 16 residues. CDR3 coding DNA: TGTGCCAGCAGTCTGACTAGCGGGAGTAGTATAAATACGCAGTATTTT. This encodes CASSLTSGSSINTQYF.

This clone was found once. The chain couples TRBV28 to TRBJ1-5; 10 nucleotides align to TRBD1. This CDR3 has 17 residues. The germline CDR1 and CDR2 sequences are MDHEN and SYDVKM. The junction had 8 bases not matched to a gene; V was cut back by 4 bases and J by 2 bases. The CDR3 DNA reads TGTGCCAGCAGTTCCGGGACAGGGGTTGTGGGCAATCAGCCCCAGCATTTT. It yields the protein CASSSGTGVVGNQPQHF.

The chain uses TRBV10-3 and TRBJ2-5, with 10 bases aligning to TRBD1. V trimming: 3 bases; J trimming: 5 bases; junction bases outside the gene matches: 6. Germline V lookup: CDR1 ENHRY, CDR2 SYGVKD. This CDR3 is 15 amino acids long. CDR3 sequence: CAISDHSDRGETQYF. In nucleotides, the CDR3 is TGTGCCATCAGTGATCACTCGGACAGGGGGGAGACCCAGTACTTC.

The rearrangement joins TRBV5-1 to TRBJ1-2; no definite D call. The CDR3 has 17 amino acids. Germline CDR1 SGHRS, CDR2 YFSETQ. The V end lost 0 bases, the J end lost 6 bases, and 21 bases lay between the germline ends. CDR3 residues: CASSLGTLSGREDGYTF. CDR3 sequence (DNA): TGCGCCAGCAGCTTGGGGACCTTGAGTGGGCGGGAAGATGGCTACACCTTC.

Here the CDR3 DNA reads TGTGCCAGCAGCTTAGGTGCAGGGGAAGAGACCCAGTACTTC. Residues: CASSLGAGEETQYF. This rearrangement joins TRBV5-6 to TRBJ2-5, with D possibly TRBD1 on 6 matching bases. Trimming pared 2 bases from V and 3 bases from J, leaving 11 bases between. This CDR3 spans 14 amino acids. Germline lookup yields CDR1 SGHDT and CDR2 YYEEEE.